This T cell receptor (beta chain) stems from a study of blood T cell repertoires in COVID-19. Study in general: Some COVID-19 samples were acute and others convalescent; all came from the United States, Italy and Spain.

This CDR3 spans 15 amino acids. The V gene end was trimmed by 4 bases and the J gene end by 1 base; junction bases not matched to a gene: 4. CDR1 and CDR2 (germline): MGHRA, YSYEKL. Profiled with immunoSEQ multiplex PCR; TCRdb holds only in-frame clones, not every one. This sample has 120,000 or so clones, with 80% found just once. The rearrangement uses TRBV4-1 and TRBJ2-1, with 7 bases aligning to TRBD2. This TCR derives from a human donor in a cohort sampled during active COVID-19. Source material: peripheral blood. The chain's CDR3 is CASSLFSGSYNEQFF. The CDR3 nucleotides read TGCGCCAGCAGCCTTTTTAGCGGGTCCTACAATGAGCAGTTCTTC.